The entry below describes one T cell receptor beta chain. Its cognate antigen is unknown. CDR3 size: 15 residues. Germline assignment: CDR1 PRHDT and CDR2 FYEKMQ (reference sequence). V was clipped by 3 bases and J by 0 bases, with 9 bases between them. The record originates from a study of T-cell reconstitution after alpha-beta-depleted transplantation in children. The study, taken as a whole, reports: T-cell counts and diversity at one year post-transplant came mainly from newly produced T cells.

The library targeted TCRbeta and was prepared with unique molecular identifiers. TCRdb recomputed calls from the PCR reads with MiXCR, one row per CDR3 protein. Of 110,000 or so distinct CDR3 sequences listed, around 6.4% were seen once; the top ten hold less than 30%. The TCR originated in a male patient aged 2-15 years who had a stem cell transplant for acute lymphoblastic leukemia, so the T cells may come from the graft donor. The sample consisted of PBMCs, mostly from graft donor cells, taken 360 days after TCRalphabeta/CD19-depleted stem cell transplant. The rearrangement uses TRBV13 and TRBJ2-1; D is unresolved. CDR3 sequence: CASSLGRYSYNEQFF. CDR3 coding DNA: TGTGCCAGCAGCTTGGGTCGATACTCCTACAATGAGCAGTTCTTC.